These T cell receptor beta chains were read from a single sample in a study of shared clonotypes between healthy human individuals. Repertoires were generated with immunoSEQ multiplex PCR, while TCRdb's copy carries only in-frame clones and drops some. The repertoire includes about 110,000 clones, under 70% of them detected once, and 20% to 25% sits in the top ten. Sequences were obtained from memory CD8+ T cells sorted from blood. The receptors originated from a woman aged 30 to 39 in good health. Each CDR3 is given with its conserved first and last residue. D genes are given only for firm matches. Expanded clones get a size class; other rows say once, few or many, or leave the size out.

j_call clone_size d_call v_call cdr3_nt cdr3_aa
TRBJ2-1 - - TRBV30 TGTGCCTGGAAAACTCTAACGGCGGGCTACAATGAGCAGTTCTTC CAWKTLTAGYNEQFF
TRBJ2-7 - - TRBV29-1 TGCAGCGTTGTTGGAGACGGGACCTACGAGCAGTACTTC CSVVGDGTYEQYF
TRBJ2-3 - - TRBV6-6 TGTGCCAGCAGTGGACGGGACAATGCAGATACGCAGTATTTT CASSGRDNADTQYF
TRBJ2-3 few - TRBV29-1 TGCAGCGTTGAAGATTGGCCTTCCCAAGCAATATCTAGCACAGATACGCAGTATTTT CSVEDWPSQAISSTDTQYF
TRBJ2-1 few - TRBV11-2 TGTGCCAGCAGCTTAGAGGTCAAGGAACTTGAGCAGTTCTTC CASSLEVKELEQFF
TRBJ1-2 - TRBD1 TRBV14 TGTGCCAGCAGCCAAGCCGGGACAGCACATAACTATGGCTACACCTTC CASSQAGTAHNYGYTF
TRBJ1-1 - - TRBV5-1 TGCGCCAGCAGCAACGCCAGGGAGAGGTACACTGAAGCTTTCTTT CASSNARERYTEAFF
TRBJ2-2 few - TRBV10-1 TGCGCCAGCAGTGAGTCGATAGTCACCGGGGAGCTGTTTTTT CASSESIVTGELFF
TRBJ1-5 - - TRBV7-8 TGTGCCAGCAGCCGGGGACGCGGCGAAAATCAGCCCCAGCATTTT CASSRGRGENQPQHF
TRBJ2-6 - TRBD2 TRBV5-7 TGTGCCAGCAGCGTCGGGACTAGCGTCCACTCTGGGGCCAACGTCCTGACTTTC CASSVGTSVHSGANVLTF
TRBJ1-1 - TRBD1 TRBV27 TGTGCCAGCAGTGAAGACAGGGGGCTGAACACTGAAGCTTTCTTT CASSEDRGLNTEAFF
TRBJ2-7 - TRBD2 TRBV5-1 TGCGCCAGCAGCTTGGATTACGGGACTAGCGGGCTTGGACAGTACTTC CASSLDYGTSGLGQYF
TRBJ2-5 - - TRBV11-2 TGTGCCAGCAGCTTGGGTGGGTCTATCGTCCAGTACTTC CASSLGGSIVQYF
TRBJ1-1 - - TRBV9 TGTGCCAGCAGCGAAAGGTCCTACACTGAAGCTTTCTTT CASSERSYTEAFF
TRBJ2-1 - - TRBV6-7 TGTGCCAGCAGTTACTCGAAAAGGAACCAACTATACAATGAGCAGTTCTTC CASSYSKRNQLYNEQFF
TRBJ1-1 - - TRBV27 TGTGCCAGCAGCCATGAATTCCGGGGAGGTGACACTGAAGCTTTCTTT CASSHEFRGGDTEAFF
TRBJ1-2 - - TRBV28 TGTGCCAGCAGTCCCTCGGACAGAGCTAACTATGGCTACACCTTC CASSPSDRANYGYTF
TRBJ2-7 - - TRBV4-1 TGCGCCAGCAGCCAAGAAGGGTGGGGGGGCAATAATTATTACGAGCAGTACTTC CASSQEGWGGNNYYEQYF
TRBJ2-7 - - TRBV28 TGTGCCAGCAGTATCGGGGGTTCCTACGAGCAGTACTTC CASSIGGSYEQYF
TRBJ2-3 - - TRBV5-1 TGCGCCAGCAGCTTCGTCAGCGCTAGCACAGATACGCAGTATTTT CASSFVSASTDTQYF
TRBJ1-2 - - TRBV6-6 TGTGCCAGCACTATACAGGGCTATGGCTACACCTTC CASTIQGYGYTF
TRBJ1-4 - - TRBV27 TGTGCCAGCAGTTTACATGCGAGTATCTGGGAAAAACTGTTTTTT CASSLHASIWEKLFF
TRBJ2-3 - TRBD2 TRBV2 TGTGCCAGCAGTGGTCGACTAGCGGACCCTACAGCTAGGCTCGGAGATACGCAGTATTTT CASSGRLADPTARLGDTQYF
TRBJ2-2 few TRBD1 TRBV9 TGTGCCAGCAGCGCCGGACAGGCGAACACCGGGGAGCTGTTTTTT CASSAGQANTGELFF
TRBJ2-1 - - TRBV11-2 TGTGCCAGCAGCAGTGGACTGCTACGGATCAATGAGCAGTTCTTC CASSSGLLRINEQFF
TRBJ2-2 - TRBD1 TRBV11-3 TGTGCCAGCAGCGAAAGGACAGGGGGGTACGGGGAGCTGTTTTTT CASSERTGGYGELFF
TRBJ2-1 - - TRBV7-8 TGTGCCAGCAGCATGCGGGACCTACAATATGAGCAGTTCTTC CASSMRDLQYEQFF
TRBJ2-2 - TRBD1 TRBV6-1 TGTGCCAGCAGTGAGGGACAGGGTGAGACCGGGGAGCTGTTTTTT CASSEGQGETGELFF
TRBJ1-2 - TRBD1 TRBV6-5 TGTGCCAGCAGTTCGGCGACAGGGGAGAACTATGGCTACACCTTC CASSSATGENYGYTF
TRBJ1-2 - TRBD1 TRBV15 TGTGCCACCAGCAGAGCTACCGGGACAGGGGGCTTTGGCTACACCTTC CATSRATGTGGFGYTF
TRBJ2-3 once TRBD2 TRBV7-2 TGTGCCAGCGGGTCCGGTGGAGCGGGAGTGGCAGATACGCAGTATTTT CASGSGGAGVADTQYF
TRBJ2-7 - - TRBV28 TGTGCCAGCAGTAGAAATTTGCGGGTCTACGAGCAGTACTTC CASSRNLRVYEQYF
TRBJ2-7 - - TRBV2 TGTGCCAGCAGTGCATCGGTGAGCTTCTCCCACGAGCAGTACTTC CASSASVSFSHEQYF
TRBJ1-1 - - TRBV29-1 TGCAGCTCAAAAGTAGGTCGTGAAGCTTTCTTT CSSKVGREAFF
TRBJ2-7 - - TRBV27 TGTGCCAGCAGTTTACGGCGGGGGCTCTACGAGCAGTACTTC CASSLRRGLYEQYF
TRBJ1-5 - - TRBV19 TGTGCCAGCAGTGCAGGGGATGCTCAGCCCCAGCATTTT CASSAGDAQPQHF
TRBJ2-7 - - TRBV2 TGTGCCAGCAGTGACCTACAGACAGTCCGCTCCTACGAGCAGTACTTC CASSDLQTVRSYEQYF
TRBJ1-2 - - TRBV5-1 TGCGCCAGCAGCTTGTCGTCATACAGGGTCGGCTACACCTTC CASSLSSYRVGYTF
TRBJ2-7 - - TRBV28 TGTGCCAGCAGCTCCTTGGGGGAGCCCGAGCAGTACTTC CASSSLGEPEQYF
TRBJ2-7 - TRBD1 TRBV25-1 TGTGCCAGCAGTAGGGACAGGGGTCCGGGCGAGCAGTACTTC CASSRDRGPGEQYF
TRBJ2-7 - - TRBV5-4 TGTGCCAGCAGCTTCAACGGGGACGAGCAGTACTTC CASSFNGDEQYF
TRBJ2-1 - TRBD2 TRBV29-1 TGCAGCGTTGATGGGACTAGAGTAAGTGGGAATGAGCAGTTCTTC CSVDGTRVSGNEQFF
TRBJ1-2 - TRBD1 TRBV14 TGTGCCAGCAGCCAAGATGGGACAGCTAACTATGGCTACACCTTC CASSQDGTANYGYTF
TRBJ2-1 - TRBD2 TRBV6-1 TGTGCCAGCAGTGAATTCGCTAGCGGAAAGTACAATGAGCAGTTCTTC CASSEFASGKYNEQFF
TRBJ1-4 - - TRBV7-9 TGTGCCAGCAGCCTACGACAGGTGGAGAATGAAAAACTGTTTTTT CASSLRQVENEKLFF
TRBJ2-1 - TRBD2 TRBV27 TGTGCCAGCAGTTTATTACCCGTGGCTAGCGGGAGGGCCCATGAGCAGTTCTTC CASSLLPVASGRAHEQFF
TRBJ2-7 - TRBD1 TRBV15 TGTGCCACCAGCAGAGATCGCGTTGGGGGACAGGGGGTCTTCCTATCCTCCTACGAGCAGTACTTC CATSRDRVGGQGVFLSSYEQYF
TRBJ2-7 many - TRBV5-6 TGTGCCAGCAGCCAAAGCTCCTACGAGCAGTACTTC CASSQSSYEQYF
TRBJ2-7 once - TRBV10-2 TGCGCCAGCAGATTTGGACTTGTGAAGTACTTC CASRFGLVKYF
TRBJ2-7 - TRBD2 TRBV4-1 TGCGCCAGCAGCAAACGGGTATTAGCGGGAGAAGGAGAAACCGAGCAGTACTTC CASSKRVLAGEGETEQYF
TRBJ1-3 - TRBD1 TRBV29-1 TGCAGCGTTGATGCCGGACAGGCCTCTGGAAACACCATATATTTT CSVDAGQASGNTIYF
TRBJ2-7 - - TRBV21-1 TGTGCCAGCAGCTCAGATAGGACAGGGATCGACGAGCAGTACTTC CASSSDRTGIDEQYF
TRBJ2-4 - - TRBV27 TGTGCCAGCAGCACCGGGATGGCGGGACAGAAAAACATTCAGTACTTC CASSTGMAGQKNIQYF
TRBJ1-3 - TRBD1 TRBV10-3 TGTGCCATAGGACAGGACTTTGGAAACACCATATATTTT CAIGQDFGNTIYF